This TCR beta chain is drawn from a study of TIL therapy for anti-PD-1-resistant metastatic lung cancer. The libraries were made with immunoSEQ v3. Here immunoSEQ multiplex PCR was the method, and the copy in TCRdb shows in-frame clones only, minus some. Here the sample spans under 15,000 clones, approximately 80% being singletons. V was clipped by 5 bases and J by 2 bases, with 16 bases between them. Per the germline V gene, CDR1 is MNHEY and CDR2 is SVGAGI. The CDR3 contains 15 residues. Time point here: pre-treatment sample, taken before nivolumab and TIL therapy. The origin of this receptor is a person aged 25 to 85 with non-small cell lung cancer. The specimen comprised blood, sampled at baseline. The V and J genes are TRBV6-5 and TRBJ2-7, with D tentatively TRBD1 or TRBD2 (5 bases each). CDR3 protein: CASSAPGTSTYEQYF. For the CDR3, the DNA is TGTGCCAGCAGTGCCCCGGGGACGTCTACCTACGAGCAGTACTTC.